This TCR beta chain stems from a study of post-analysis software for immune sequencing data. Notes on the study in general: Comparison of patients with controls showed roughly five TRBV segments more frequent in patients, TRBV5-6, TRBV5-1 and TRBV20-1 among them.

The CDR3 runs to 16 residues. Germline CDR1 reads SGHRS; CDR2 reads YFSETQ. V was pared by 0 bases and J by 7 bases, with 17 bases between. cDNA libraries of TCR beta carried unique molecular identifiers. Each CDR3 protein is one row after TCRdb ran MiXCR on the PCR reads. The sample lists hundreds of thousands of distinct CDR3 sequences, around 50% seen once, with 4% to 5.5% in the top ten. Regarding this clonotype: Antigen: not known.

This rearrangement joins TRBV5-1 to TRBJ2-1, with TRBD2 as a possible D gene (6 bases). The sequence derives from a girl aged 10 to 17 with multiple sclerosis. The sequencing input was blood. CDR3 bases: TGCGCCAGCAGCTTGGGGGACTCAACGACGAGGAATGAGCAGTTCTTC. Translated, it gives CASSLGDSTTRNEQFF.